The text below deals with one T cell receptor (beta chain). As for time point: blood at routine non-recurrence follow-up after resection. In each case, whole RNA from tumor, nontumor lung or frozen PBMC was sequenced unsorted. This specimen belongs to a study of spatial heterogeneity in lung cancer. The CDR3 contains 13 residues. Looked up from germline, CDR1 is DFQATT and CDR2 is SNEGSKA (reference sequence). V lost 4 bases, J lost 0 bases, and 4 bases lay in between. A single record per CDR3 protein comes from TCRdb applying MiXCR to the 5' RACE reads. The sample lists around 120,000 distinct CDR3 sequences; more than 10% were seen once.

The source material was PBMCs, sampled at follow-up. V gene TRBV20-1 combines with J gene TRBJ1-6; D is ambiguous. This receptor was identified in a male donor with early-stage non-small cell lung cancer. The DNA of the CDR3 is TGCAGTGCTACCAGCTCCTATAATTCACCCCTCCACTTT. Amino acid sequence: CSATSSYNSPLHF.